The TCR beta chain under discussion was sequenced for a study of T cell responses to AZD1222 COVID-19 vaccine. Study-level findings and limits: Females outnumbered males among donors, who were mostly white British; clonal diversity was possibly underestimated. The study found Spike-specific TCR breadth and depth rose after two AZD1222 doses.

The V gene's germline CDR1 is MNHEY and CDR2 SVGAGI. This CDR3 has 12 amino acids. V lost 11 bases, J lost 7 bases, and 12 bases lay in between. Clones were read by immunoSEQ multiplex PCR, and TCRdb kept only the in-frame ones, dropping some. The table has under 150,000 clones, around 88% seen once. Remarks on this clone: Its target is unknown.

The material sequenced was peripheral blood, taken on day 0 of AZD1222 vaccination. This receptor was identified in an adult in good health. The chain has TRBV6-5 and TRBJ1-6; D gene ambiguous. The CDR3 DNA reads TGTGCCGCAGCGCGGGCAAATTCACCCCTCCACTTT. As protein: CAAARANSPLHF.